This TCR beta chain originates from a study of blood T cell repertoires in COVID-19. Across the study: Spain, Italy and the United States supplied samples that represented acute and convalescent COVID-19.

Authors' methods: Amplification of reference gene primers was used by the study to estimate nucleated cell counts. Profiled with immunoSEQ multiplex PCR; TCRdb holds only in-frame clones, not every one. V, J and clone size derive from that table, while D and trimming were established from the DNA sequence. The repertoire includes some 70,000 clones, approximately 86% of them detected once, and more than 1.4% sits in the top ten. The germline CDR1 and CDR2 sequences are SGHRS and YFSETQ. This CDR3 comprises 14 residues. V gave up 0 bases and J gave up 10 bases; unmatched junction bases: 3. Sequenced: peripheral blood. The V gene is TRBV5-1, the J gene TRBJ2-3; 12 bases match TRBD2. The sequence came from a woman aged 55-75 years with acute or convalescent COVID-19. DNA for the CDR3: TGCGCCAGCAGCTTGGGACTAGCGGGGGCATCGCAGTATTTT. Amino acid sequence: CASSLGLAGASQYF.